This record concerns one TCR beta chain sequence. The CDR3 length is 16 residues. Germline lookup yields CDR1 ENHRY and CDR2 SYGVKD. With V trimmed by 0 bases and J by 5 bases, 8 bases remained unmatched. TCRdb passed the 5' RACE reads through MiXCR, listing each CDR3 protein once. This sample yields 25,000 to 30,000 distinct CDR3 sequences, of which about 4.5% are seen a single time; around 5.6% belongs to the top ten. This sample was taken from a study of early T cells in non-severe SARS-CoV-2 infection. The sequence was obtained from an adult who was a healthcare worker with PCR-confirmed SARS-CoV-2 infection or an uninfected control (not recorded which). What was sequenced was whole blood. The chain joins TRBV10-3 to TRBJ2-7; 9 bases are a match to TRBD2. CDR3 DNA: TGTGCCATCAGTGAGTCTGCGGGGGGGCGTTCCGACGAGCAGTACTTC. Translated: CAISESAGGRSDEQYF.